The sequence of this T cell receptor (beta chain) was determined in a study of blood T cell repertoires in COVID-19. Germline assignment: CDR1 SQVTM and CDR2 ANQGSEA. Trimming cost V 6 bases and J 3 bases, with 17 bases left between them. The CDR3 consists of 14 residues. Under the authors' procedure: The assay estimated nucleated cells by amplifying reference gene primers. The assay was immunoSEQ multiplex PCR, and TCRdb's table has in-frame clones only and misses some. The V and J calls and clone size are taken from that table; D and trimming were inferred from the DNA. The repertoire holds under 60,000 clones, with approximately 92% as singletons.

The sequenced material came from peripheral blood. The chain recombines TRBV29-1 with TRBJ1-1, with D hard to call. The clonotype comes from a middle-aged man with active COVID-19. In DNA, the CDR3 is TGCAGCGTCCGGCCCAAACTTCGGGACACTGAAGCTTTCTTT. It translates to CSVRPKLRDTEAFF.